The 8 T cell receptor beta chains reported below all come from one sample, sequenced in a study of blood T cell repertoires in COVID-19. Repertoires were generated with immunoSEQ multiplex PCR, while TCRdb's copy carries only in-frame clones and drops some. The table lists fewer than 40,000 clones, about 85% of them singletons, with more than 20% in the top ten. Sample: peripheral blood. These receptors came from a woman aged 80 or over with active or convalescent COVID-19.

The chain is built from TRBV6-5 and TRBJ1-5, with TRBD1 as a possible D gene (6 bases). V was clipped by 6 bases and J by 0 bases, with 12 bases between them. This CDR3 contains 15 residues. Germline V gene lookup returns CDR1 MNHEY and CDR2 SVGAGI. DNA of the CDR3: TGTGCCAGCAGCCAACAGGGAAATAGCAATCAGCCCCAGCATTTT. Encoded protein: CASSQQGNSNQPQHF.

The count of this clone is one. The chain couples TRBV29-1 to TRBJ2-1; TRBD1 matches at 9 bases. There are 17 residues in the CDR3. Germline values: CDR1 SQVTM, CDR2 ANQGSEA. V lost 4 bases to trimming and J lost 1 base; unmatched junction nucleotides: 11. CDR3 sequence: CSVVGLDGTGSYNEQFF. The CDR3 nucleotides are TGCAGCGTTGTGGGGCTGGACGGGACAGGGTCCTACAATGAGCAGTTCTTC.

The V call is TRBV5-1, the J call TRBJ2-2, with TRBD1 as a possible D gene (6 bases). The CDR3 length is 15 residues. CDR1 is SGHRS, CDR2 YFSETQ, per germline. V was cut by 0 bases and J by 3 bases, with 9 bases left in between. In DNA form, the CDR3 reads TGCGCCAGCAGCTTGGACAGGGCGGACACCGGGGAGCTGTTTTTT. Its translation: CASSLDRADTGELFF.

The CDR3 loop reads CASSLDPTGGYTF. The DNA of the CDR3 is TGTGCCAGCAGCTTGGACCCTACGGGTGGCTACACCTTC. The rearrangement links TRBV5-4 to TRBJ1-2; D is unresolved. The CDR3 contains 13 residues. Trimming pared 0 bases from V and 7 bases from J, leaving 10 bases between. Germline CDR1 SGHNT, CDR2 YYREEE (reference sequence).

The chain recombines TRBV4-1 with TRBJ2-4; D may be TRBD2 (6 bases). In germline, CDR1 is MGHRA, CDR2 YSYEKL. V was clipped by 1 base and J by 1 base, with 26 bases between them. The CDR3 has 21 residues. The CDR3 DNA is TGCGCCAGCAGCCAAGGGGCCGTGTCCGGGAGAATGACAAGGGCCAAAAACATTCAGTACTTC. It translates to CASSQGAVSGRMTRAKNIQYF.

The chain couples TRBV11-2 to TRBJ2-1; TRBD2 matches at 13 bases. The CDR3 is 16 residues long. V lost 5 bases and J lost 7; bases outside the gene matches: 8. The V gene's germline CDR1 is SGHAT and CDR2 FQNNGV. DNA for the CDR3: TGTGCCAGCAGCCTCTCGGGGACTAGCGGGGTGAATGAGCAGTTCTTC. It codes for CASSLSGTSGVNEQFF.

This clone was detected once. The genes are TRBV29-1 and TRBJ1-5; 8 bases line up with TRBD1. The germline V gene encodes CDR1 SQVTM and CDR2 ANQGSEA. V was clipped by 2 bases and J by 9 bases; unmatched bases: 3. The CDR3 contains 12 residues. CDR3 nucleotide sequence: TGCAGCGTTGAAACCGGGACAGGGCCCCAGCATTTT. Protein product: CSVETGTGPQHF.

The V call is TRBV5-1, the J call TRBJ2-7; tentatively, D is TRBD2 (5 bases). CDR1 and CDR2 from the germline V gene are SGHRS and YFSETQ. V shed 4 bases and J shed 1 base, with 15 bases lying between them. The CDR3 extends over 15 amino acids. The CDR3 loop reads CASSLGSTGSYEQYF. For the CDR3, the DNA is TGCGCCAGCAGCCTGGGTTCGACGGGATCCTACGAGCAGTACTTC.